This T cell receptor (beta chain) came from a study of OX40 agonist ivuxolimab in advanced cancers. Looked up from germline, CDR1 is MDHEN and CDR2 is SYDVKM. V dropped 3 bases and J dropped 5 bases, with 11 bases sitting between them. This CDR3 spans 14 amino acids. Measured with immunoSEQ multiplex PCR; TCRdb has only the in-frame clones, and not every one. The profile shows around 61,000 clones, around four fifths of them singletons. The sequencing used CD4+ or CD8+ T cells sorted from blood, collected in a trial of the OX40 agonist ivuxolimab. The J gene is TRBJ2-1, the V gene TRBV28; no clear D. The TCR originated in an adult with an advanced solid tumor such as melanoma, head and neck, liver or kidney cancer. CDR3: CASSFWQADNEQFF. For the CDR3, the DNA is TGTGCCAGCAGTTTTTGGCAGGCCGACAATGAGCAGTTCTTC.